The clone carrying this T cell receptor (beta chain) was seen more than once but under ten times. Its antigen is currently unknown. This sample is part of a study of T-cell memory formation after mild COVID-19. Findings and caveats of the study: Most CD4+ clones that shrank were in CM and EM, while CD8+ ones turned up in EMRA. Certain responding clones were present in pre-infection memory, suggesting participation of cross-reactive memory.

Constant-segment primers served in 5'RACE that generated TCR alpha and TCR beta cDNA libraries bearing sample barcodes and UMIs. TCRdb itself ran the 5' RACE reads through MiXCR, one entry per CDR3 protein. There are fewer than 50,000 distinct CDR3 sequences in the sample; 8.5% to 10% occur only once, and approximately 12% lies in the top ten. This sequence originates from an adult woman who had mild COVID-19 (a few samples of this study predate the infection). Cell type and time point are not known. The sample taken for sequencing was PBMCs or a T cell subset sorted from them (not recorded which).

CDR3 nucleotide sequence: TGTGCCAGCAGTTACGGCCACCAAGAGACCCAGTACTTC. Encoded protein: CASSYGHQETQYF. This sequence joins TRBV27 and TRBJ2-5, with D uncertain. CDR1 and CDR2 (germline): MNHEY, SMNVEV (reference sequence). CDR3 length equals 13 residues. V was trimmed by 4 bases and J by 0 bases, leaving 6 bases between them.